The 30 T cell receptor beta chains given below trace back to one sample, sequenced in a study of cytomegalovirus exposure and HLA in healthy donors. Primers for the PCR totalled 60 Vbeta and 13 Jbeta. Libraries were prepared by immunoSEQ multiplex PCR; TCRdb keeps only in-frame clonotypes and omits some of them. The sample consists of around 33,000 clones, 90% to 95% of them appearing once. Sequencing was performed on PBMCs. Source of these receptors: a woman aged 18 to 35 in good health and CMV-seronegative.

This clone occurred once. CDR3 protein: CASSPLAGEGANEQFF. For the CDR3, the DNA is TGTGCCAGCAGCCCCTTAGCGGGAGAGGGGGCCAATGAGCAGTTCTTC. V usage is TRBV7-3 and J usage is TRBJ2-1; 9 bases are shared with TRBD2. V shed 5 bases and J 6 bases; nucleotides not matched to a gene: 11. This CDR3 has 16 amino acids. CDR1 SGHTA and CDR2 FQGTGA come from the germline V gene.

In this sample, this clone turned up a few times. The CDR3 protein is CASSDGLGGSEQFF. The CDR3 nucleotides read TGTGCCAGCAGTGACGGTCTAGGGGGCAGTGAGCAGTTCTTC. The genes are TRBV6-4 and TRBJ2-1, with 7 nucleotides matching TRBD1. Germline V gene lookup returns CDR1 MRHNA and CDR2 SNTAGT. There are 14 residues in the CDR3. Trimming took 2 bases from V and 9 from J; bases not matched to a gene: 7.

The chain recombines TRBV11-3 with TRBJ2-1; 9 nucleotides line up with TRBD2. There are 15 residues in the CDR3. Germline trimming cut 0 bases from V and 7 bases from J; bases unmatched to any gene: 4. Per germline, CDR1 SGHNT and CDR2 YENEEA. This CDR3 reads CASSLDGLARNEQFF. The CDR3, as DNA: TGTGCCAGCAGCTTAGACGGACTAGCGAGGAATGAGCAGTTCTTC.

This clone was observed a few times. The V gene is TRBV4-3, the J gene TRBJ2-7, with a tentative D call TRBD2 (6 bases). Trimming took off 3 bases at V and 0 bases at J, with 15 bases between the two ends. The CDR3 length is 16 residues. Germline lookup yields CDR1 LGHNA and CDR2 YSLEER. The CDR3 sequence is CASSHAGGGNSYEQYF. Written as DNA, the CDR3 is TGCGCCAGCAGCCACGCCGGCGGAGGGAACTCCTACGAGCAGTACTTC.

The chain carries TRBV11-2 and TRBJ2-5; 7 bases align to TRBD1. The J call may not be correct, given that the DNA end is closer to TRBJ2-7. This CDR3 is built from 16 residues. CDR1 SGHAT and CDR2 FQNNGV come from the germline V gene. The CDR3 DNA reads TGTGCCAGCAGGCTCGTGACAGGGTGGGACTCCTACGAGCAGTACTTC. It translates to CASRLVTGWDSYEQYF.

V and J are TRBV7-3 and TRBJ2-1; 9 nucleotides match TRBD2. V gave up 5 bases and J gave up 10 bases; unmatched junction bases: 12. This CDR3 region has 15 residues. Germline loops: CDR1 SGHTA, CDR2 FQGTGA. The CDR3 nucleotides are TGTGCCAGCAGCCCCATAGCGGGAGCCGTATGGGAGCAGTTCTTC. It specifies CASSPIAGAVWEQFF. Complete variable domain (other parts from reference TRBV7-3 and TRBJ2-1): GAGVSQTPSNKVTEKGKYVELRCDPISGHTALYWYRQSLGQGPEFLIYFQGTGAADDSGLPNDRFFAVRPEGSVSTLKIQRTERGDSAVYLCASSPIAGAVWEQFFGPGTRLTVL.

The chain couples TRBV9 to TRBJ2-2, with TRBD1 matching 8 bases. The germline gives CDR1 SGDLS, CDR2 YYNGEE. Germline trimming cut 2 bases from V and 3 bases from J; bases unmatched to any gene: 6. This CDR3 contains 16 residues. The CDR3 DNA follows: TGTGCCAGCAGCGTTCGACAGGGGAGCGACACCGGGGAGCTGTTTTTT. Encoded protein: CASSVRQGSDTGELFF.

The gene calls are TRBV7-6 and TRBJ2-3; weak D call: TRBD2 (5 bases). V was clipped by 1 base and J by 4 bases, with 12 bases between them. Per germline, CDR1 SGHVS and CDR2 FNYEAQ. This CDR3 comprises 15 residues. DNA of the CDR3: TGTGCCAGCAGCTTAGTAGCGTCCAGGTCAGATACGCAGTATTTT. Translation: CASSLVASRSDTQYF.

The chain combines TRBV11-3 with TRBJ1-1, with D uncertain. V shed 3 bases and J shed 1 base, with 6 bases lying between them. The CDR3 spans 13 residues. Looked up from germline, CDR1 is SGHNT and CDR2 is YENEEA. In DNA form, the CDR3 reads TGTGCCAGCAGCTTTCACAGGAACACTGAAGCTTTCTTT. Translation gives CASSFHRNTEAFF.

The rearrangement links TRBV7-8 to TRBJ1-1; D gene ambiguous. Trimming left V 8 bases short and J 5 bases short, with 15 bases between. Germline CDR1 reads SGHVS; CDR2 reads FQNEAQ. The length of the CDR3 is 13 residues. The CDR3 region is CASSQAENTEAFF. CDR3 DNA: TGTGCCAGCTCTCAGGCAGAAAATACTGAAGCTTTCTTT.

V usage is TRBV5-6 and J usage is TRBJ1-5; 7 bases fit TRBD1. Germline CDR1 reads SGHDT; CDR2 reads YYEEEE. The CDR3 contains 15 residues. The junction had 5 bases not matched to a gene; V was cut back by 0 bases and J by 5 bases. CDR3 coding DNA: TGTGCCAGCAGCTTGGGGGACAGCCCTTATCAGCCCCAGCATTTT. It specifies CASSLGDSPYQPQHF.

The CDR3 reads CASRALRDRPDNEQFF. CDR3 DNA sequence: TGTGCCAGCAGAGCTCTCCGGGACAGGCCCGACAATGAGCAGTTCTTC. The rearrangement joins TRBV28 to TRBJ2-1; 8 bases fit TRBD1. CDR3 length: 16 residues. Trimming cost V 6 bases and J 5 bases; bases outside gene matches: 12. The germline V gene encodes CDR1 MDHEN and CDR2 SYDVKM.

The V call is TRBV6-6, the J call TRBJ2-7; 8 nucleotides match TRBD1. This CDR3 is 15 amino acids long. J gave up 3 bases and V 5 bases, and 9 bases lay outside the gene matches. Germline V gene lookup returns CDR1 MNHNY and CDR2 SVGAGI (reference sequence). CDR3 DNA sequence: TGTGCCAGCAGTCTCAAGGGACAGGACTACTACGAGCAGTACTTC. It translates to CASSLKGQDYYEQYF.

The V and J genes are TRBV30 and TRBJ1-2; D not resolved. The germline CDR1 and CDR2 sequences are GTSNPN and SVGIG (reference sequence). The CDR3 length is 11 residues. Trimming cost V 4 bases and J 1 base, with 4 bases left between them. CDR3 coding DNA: TGTGCCTGGACTTTTAACTATGGCTACACCTTC. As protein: CAWTFNYGYTF.

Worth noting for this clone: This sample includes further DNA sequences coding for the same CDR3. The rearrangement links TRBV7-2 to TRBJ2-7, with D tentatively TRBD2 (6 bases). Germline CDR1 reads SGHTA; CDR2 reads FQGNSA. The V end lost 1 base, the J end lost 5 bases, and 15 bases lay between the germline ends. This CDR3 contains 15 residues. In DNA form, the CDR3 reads TGTGCCAGCAGCTTAGGTCATCGGGAGTCCCACGAGCAGTACTTC. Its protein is CASSLGHRESHEQYF.

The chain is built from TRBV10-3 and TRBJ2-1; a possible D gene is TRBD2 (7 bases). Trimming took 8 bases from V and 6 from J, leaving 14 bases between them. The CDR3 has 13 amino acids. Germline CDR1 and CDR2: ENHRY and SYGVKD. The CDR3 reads CAIGRGGSNEQFF. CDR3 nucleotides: TGTGCCATCGGAAGGGGGGGGAGCAATGAGCAGTTCTTC.

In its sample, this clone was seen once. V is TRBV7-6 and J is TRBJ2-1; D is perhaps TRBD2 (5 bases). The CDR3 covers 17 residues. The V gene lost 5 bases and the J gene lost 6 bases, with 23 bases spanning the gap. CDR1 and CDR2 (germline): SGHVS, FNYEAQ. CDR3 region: CASSVLRAEAPRNEQFF. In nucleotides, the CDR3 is TGTGCCAGCAGCGTCCTACGAGCGGAAGCCCCCCGCAATGAGCAGTTCTTC.

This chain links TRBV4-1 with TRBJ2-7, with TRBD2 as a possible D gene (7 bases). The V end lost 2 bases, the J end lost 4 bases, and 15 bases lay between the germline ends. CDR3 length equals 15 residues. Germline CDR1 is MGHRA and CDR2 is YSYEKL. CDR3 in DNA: TGCGCCAGCAGCCAATTTGAGGGGGGGTTATACGAGCAGTACTTC. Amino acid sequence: CASSQFEGGLYEQYF.

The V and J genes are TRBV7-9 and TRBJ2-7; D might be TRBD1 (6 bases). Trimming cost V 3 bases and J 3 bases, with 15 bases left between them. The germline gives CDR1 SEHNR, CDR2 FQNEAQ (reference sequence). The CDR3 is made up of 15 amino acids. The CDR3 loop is CASSFLRGRGYEQYF. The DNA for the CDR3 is TGTGCCAGCAGCTTCCTTCGGGGCAGGGGCTACGAGCAGTACTTC.

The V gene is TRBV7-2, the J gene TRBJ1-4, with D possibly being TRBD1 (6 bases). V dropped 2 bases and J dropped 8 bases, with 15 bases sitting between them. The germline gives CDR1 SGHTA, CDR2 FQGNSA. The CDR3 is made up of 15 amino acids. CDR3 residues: CASSLTTGTGEKLFF. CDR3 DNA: TGTGCCAGCAGCTTAACTACAGGGACGGGAGAAAAACTGTTTTTT.

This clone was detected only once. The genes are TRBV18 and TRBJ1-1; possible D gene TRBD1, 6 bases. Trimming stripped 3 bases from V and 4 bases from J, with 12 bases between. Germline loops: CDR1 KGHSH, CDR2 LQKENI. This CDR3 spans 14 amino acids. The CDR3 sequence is CASSPQGLGTEAFF. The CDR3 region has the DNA TGTGCCAGCTCACCTCAGGGGTTGGGCACTGAAGCTTTCTTT.

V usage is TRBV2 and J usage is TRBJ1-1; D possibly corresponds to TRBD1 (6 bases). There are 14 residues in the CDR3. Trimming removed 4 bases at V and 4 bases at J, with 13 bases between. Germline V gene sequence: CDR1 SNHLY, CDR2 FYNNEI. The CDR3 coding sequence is TGTGCCAGCAGTGCCCAAGGGGGTGGCACTGAAGCTTTCTTT. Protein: CASSAQGGGTEAFF.

Here the CDR3 reads CASSQVTTSGNNEQFF. The CDR3 DNA follows: TGCGCCAGCAGCCAAGTAACAACTAGCGGGAACAATGAGCAGTTCTTC. This chain connects TRBV4-1 to TRBJ2-1; 10 positions match TRBD2. The CDR3 has 16 residues. The junction had 5 bases not matched to a gene; V was cut back by 1 base and J by 5 bases. Germline CDR1 and CDR2: MGHRA and YSYEKL.

The CDR3 spells CAWSTFGEGEAFF. CDR3 in DNA: TGTGCCTGGAGTACTTTCGGGGAGGGTGAAGCTTTCTTT. This sequence joins TRBV30 and TRBJ1-1; D unclear. This CDR3 has 13 amino acids. The germline CDR1 and CDR2 sequences are GTSNPN and SVGIG (reference sequence). The V and J ends lost 2 bases and 7 bases respectively, with 14 bases between them.

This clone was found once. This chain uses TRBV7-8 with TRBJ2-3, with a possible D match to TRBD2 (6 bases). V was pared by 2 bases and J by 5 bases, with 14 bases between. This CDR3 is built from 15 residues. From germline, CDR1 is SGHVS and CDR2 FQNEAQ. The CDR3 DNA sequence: TGTGCCAGCAGCTTACTCGGAGGGGCGGAAGATACGCAGTATTTT. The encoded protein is CASSLLGGAEDTQYF.

The CDR3 DNA sequence: TGTGCCAGCAGCTTGAGGCCGGTAGATACGCAGTATTTT. Translation gives CASSLRPVDTQYF. The rearrangement uses TRBV7-9 and TRBJ2-3; D call uncertain. The CDR3 is made up of 13 amino acids. V was clipped by 3 bases and J by 5 bases, with 9 bases between them. Germline V CDR1 and CDR2: SEHNR, FQNEAQ (reference sequence).

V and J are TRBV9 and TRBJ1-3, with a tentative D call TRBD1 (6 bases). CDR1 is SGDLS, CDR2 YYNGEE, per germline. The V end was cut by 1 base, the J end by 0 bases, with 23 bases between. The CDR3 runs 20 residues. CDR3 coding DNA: TGTGCCAGCAGCGTACAACAGGATCAAAGGACAGCGAACTCTGGAAACACCATATATTTT. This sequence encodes CASSVQQDQRTANSGNTIYF.

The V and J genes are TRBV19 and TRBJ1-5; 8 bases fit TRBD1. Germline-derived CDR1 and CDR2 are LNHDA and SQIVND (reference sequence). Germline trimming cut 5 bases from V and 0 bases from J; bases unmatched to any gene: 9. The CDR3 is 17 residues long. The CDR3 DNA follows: TGTGCCAGTAGTTGGGGGACAGGTAGATATAGCAATCAGCCCCAGCATTTT. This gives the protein CASSWGTGRYSNQPQHF.

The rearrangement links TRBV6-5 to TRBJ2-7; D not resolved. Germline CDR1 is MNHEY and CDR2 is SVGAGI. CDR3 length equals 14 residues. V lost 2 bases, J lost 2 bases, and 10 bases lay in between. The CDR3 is CASSYGVRTYEQYF. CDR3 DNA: TGTGCCAGCAGTTACGGCGTCAGGACCTACGAGCAGTACTTC.

This CDR3 reads CASSMGGVWIDQPQHF. CDR3 bases: TGTGCCAGTAGTATGGGAGGTGTATGGATTGATCAGCCCCAGCATTTT. The V call is TRBV19, the J call TRBJ1-5; D remains unclear. Trimming left V 3 bases short and J 5 bases short, with 17 bases between. The CDR3 extends over 16 amino acids. From germline, CDR1 is LNHDA and CDR2 SQIVND (reference sequence).